The present entry profiles one T cell receptor beta chain with its context. The sort gate was single viable CD3+CD4+CD8-CD45RO+ cells for memory CD4+ T cells. Serostatus was set by detecting CMV pp150, pp28, p38, p52 IgG. After thawing, CD4+ T cells were positively selected. CDR3 length: 15 residues. V lost 4 bases and J 5 bases, leaving 14 bases between the germline ends. Germline assignment: CDR1 SNHLY and CDR2 FYNNEI. This entry comes from a study of memory CD4+ T cells and cytomegalovirus serostatus. Background on the study: Donors were healthy Belgian adults, several CMV seropositive and about two dozen seronegative.

In the authors' workflow: After removing out-of-frame reads, 2 million to 2.5 million distinct TCRbeta sequences remained. The protocol was immunoSEQ multiplex PCR, while the TCRdb copy is restricted to in-frame clones and leaves out a portion. The V and J calls and clone size come from that table; D and trimming were worked out from the DNA. The table records tens of thousands of clones, 76% of them present only once. This receptor was taken from an adult in good health and CMV-seronegative. V gene TRBV2 combines with J gene TRBJ1-4; weak D call: TRBD1 (5 bases). Material for sequencing was memory CD4+ T cells from blood. The CDR3 DNA is TGTGCCAGCAGTGCGCAGCAGGGCTTCAATGAAAAACTGTTTTTT. Amino acids: CASSAQQGFNEKLFF.